This T cell receptor (beta chain) was retrieved from a study of CD8+CD57+ T cells in acquired aplastic anemia (dated by TCRdb to 2017 to 2018). As for the study more broadly: On average, sorted CD4+ and CD8+ cells yielded 3 to 4 ug of extracted DNA, with a range of roughly 0.18 to 30 ug. CD8+CD57+ expansion was defined as a frequency above the mean frequency observed in healthy subjects. The full study reports these points: CD8+ Simpson's diversity did not differ significantly between patients and healthy controls (P=0.060). Roughly 31 CD8+ CDR3 sequences were shared between patients and controls but appeared highly expressed in patients and within their immunodominant clones.

Genomic DNA served as template for TCR beta VDJ combination and CDR3 sequence profiling. An Illumina HiSeq 2000 was the platform used for TCR repertoire sequencing. As for the original processing: TRBV/TRBJ rearrangement plots, CDR3 size and DJ length profiles, and Simpson's diversity index were used to evaluate the repertoires. The most abundant DNA sequence in the deep sequencing data was defined as the immunodominant clone. CDR3 amino acid sequences were screened for sharing across subjects and compared with published repertoires and the VDJdb database. The raw public reads went through TCRdb reprocessing: fastp at Q25, MiXCR clone calling, in-frame beta chains kept. Every CDR3 protein is listed once, alongside the most common genes and DNA of its rows. V and J calls and clone size were set by TCRdb, not the authors. The table for this sample lists about 180,000 distinct CDR3 sequences; about three fifths of them were counted only once. The ten biggest clones cover roughly 42% of the sample.

Via the germline V gene, CDR1 is SGHRS and CDR2 YFSETQ. V is pared back by 4 bases and J by 1 base, with 14 bases lying between the germline termini. The CDR3 contains 15 residues, cysteine and phenylalanine counted. Just CDR3 DNA is preserved here, 45 bases in frame from base 1. Expansion of CD8+CD57+ cells had been shown by flow cytometry in the patients chosen for sequencing. All patients had severe acquired aplastic anemia diagnosed by International Study of Aplastic Anemia and Agranulocytosis and Camitta criteria. At the time blood was sampled, none of the patients had received any therapy. In the study, sorted CD4+ and CD8+ blood T cells from patients with severe aplastic anemia and from healthy subjects underwent deep sequencing of TCR repertoires. Patients were enrolled under clinicaltrials.gov protocols 00001620, 01623167, 00001397, 00071045, 00081523 and 00961064 in the USA. Ficoll-Paque density gradient centrifugation was used to isolate peripheral blood mononuclear cells. Before DNA extraction, CD4+ and CD8+ T cells were sorted by FACS or by magnetic beads.

A note on this clonotype: There is no known antigen for this receptor. No qualities accompany the bases; no much larger clone lies one base away.

The chain uses TRBV5-1 and TRBJ2-5; 6 matching bases give a weak D call of TRBD2. Material for sequencing was sorted CD4+, CD8+, or CD8+CD57+ T cells (not recorded which) from PBMCs. This sequence originates from a human donor with aplastic anemia. The CDR3 protein is CASSPAGPGQETQYF. Here is the DNA: TGCGCCAGCAGCCCAGCGGGCCCGGGCCAAGAGACCCAGTACTTC.